Given below is one T cell receptor beta chain in context. Its antigen is not identified. The CDR3 loop spans 14 amino acids. The germline V gene has CDR1 LGHNT and CDR2 FRNRAP. With 4 bases removed from V and 4 bases from J, the gap between germline ends came to 12 bases. A J-beta primer mix and a sample-barcoded 5' primer were used in a second PCR of about 6 to 12 cycles. Each TCR beta cDNA got a 12-nucleotide random molecular identifier. TCRdb fed the 5' RACE reads into MiXCR, producing one record per CDR3 protein. This table has almost 800,000 distinct CDR3 sequences, roughly 50% appearing once. The source of the sample is a study of blood T cells in healthy people across ages. Findings of the study overall: Diversity was higher, and naive CD4+ cells more numerous, in long-lived donors than in aged donors. Since the PBMCs were unsorted, naive and antigen-experienced cells could not be conclusively compared.

The chain carries TRBV12-5 and TRBJ2-3; D not certain. Material: blood. The TCR comes from a man aged 25-45 years in good health. Here the CDR3 reads CASGYDQSPDTQYF. In nucleotides, the CDR3 is TGTGCTAGTGGTTACGACCAGTCCCCAGATACGCAGTATTTT.